A selection of T cell receptor beta chains follows, all from one sample in a study of control samples from healthy donors and cancer patients. Clones were read by immunoSEQ multiplex PCR, and TCRdb kept only the in-frame ones, dropping some. The sample comprises some 96,000 clones, approximately 95% of which are singletons, and more than 7% rests with the top ten. What was sequenced was blood. The origin of the receptors is a man younger than 30 in good health. The CDR3 runs from the conserved cysteine through the conserved F or W. The order of the fields is D gene, J gene, V gene, clone size, CDR3 length, CDR3 protein, CDR3 DNA. The D gene is left open where the match is weak. The size field is filled for only some rows; it gives once, few, many or a size class.

D gene: -; J gene: TRBJ1-3; V gene: TRBV7-2; clone size: once; CDR3 length: 15; CDR3 protein: CASSLGLNSGNTIYF; CDR3 DNA: TGTGCCAGCAGCTTAGGGTTAAACTCTGGAAACACCATATATTTT
D gene: TRBD1; J gene: TRBJ1-5; V gene: TRBV28; clone size: many; CDR3 length: 16; CDR3 protein: CASSPGTEDSNQPQHF; CDR3 DNA: TGTGCCAGCAGCCCCGGGACAGAAGATAGCAATCAGCCCCAGCATTTT
D gene: -; J gene: TRBJ1-4; V gene: TRBV10-3; clone size: -; CDR3 length: 12; CDR3 protein: CATRQTNEKLFF; CDR3 DNA: TGTGCCACCAGGCAAACTAATGAAAAACTGTTTTTT
D gene: TRBD1; J gene: TRBJ2-5; V gene: TRBV6-6; clone size: -; CDR3 length: 15; CDR3 protein: CASSPDRARWVAQYF; CDR3 DNA: TGTGCCAGCAGTCCCGACAGGGCCCGTTGGGTGGCCCAGTACTTC
D gene: -; J gene: TRBJ1-5; V gene: TRBV3-1/TRBV3-2; clone size: -; CDR3 length: 19; CDR3 protein: CASSPKSQGFDRGNQPQHF; CDR3 DNA: TGTGCCAGCAGCCCCAAAAGTCAGGGGTTCGATCGTGGCAATCAGCCCCAGCATTTT
D gene: -; J gene: TRBJ1-4; V gene: TRBV5-1; clone size: -; CDR3 length: 16; CDR3 protein: CASSLSLGGHGEKLFF; CDR3 DNA: TGCGCCAGCAGCTTATCCCTGGGGGGGCACGGTGAAAAACTGTTTTTT
D gene: -; J gene: TRBJ1-2; V gene: TRBV19; clone size: -; CDR3 length: 16; CDR3 protein: CASSMWSASARDGYTF; CDR3 DNA: TGTGCCAGTAGTATGTGGTCAGCTAGTGCTAGAGATGGCTACACCTTC
D gene: -; J gene: TRBJ2-7; V gene: TRBV29-1; clone size: once; CDR3 length: 14; CDR3 protein: CSVRQGGKTYEQYF; CDR3 DNA: TGCAGCGTCCGACAGGGCGGGAAGACCTACGAGCAGTACTTC
D gene: -; J gene: TRBJ1-1; V gene: TRBV18; clone size: -; CDR3 length: 14; CDR3 protein: CASSPPLTYTEAFF; CDR3 DNA: TGTGCCAGCTCACCACCGTTGACGTACACTGAAGCTTTCTTT
D gene: TRBD1; J gene: TRBJ2-7; V gene: TRBV4-1; clone size: -; CDR3 length: 15; CDR3 protein: CASRPFGQGAYEQYF; CDR3 DNA: TGCGCCAGCAGACCTTTCGGACAGGGGGCTTACGAGCAGTACTTC
D gene: TRBD1; J gene: TRBJ1-1; V gene: TRBV10-3; clone size: -; CDR3 length: 14; CDR3 protein: CAIRLQGMNTEAFF; CDR3 DNA: TGTGCCATCAGATTACAGGGGATGAACACTGAAGCTTTCTTT
D gene: -; J gene: TRBJ2-6; V gene: TRBV2; clone size: -; CDR3 length: 13; CDR3 protein: CASSASGANVLTF; CDR3 DNA: TGTGCCAGCAGTGCTTCTGGGGCCAACGTCCTGACTTTC
D gene: -; J gene: TRBJ2-7; V gene: TRBV3-1/TRBV3-2; clone size: -; CDR3 length: 13; CDR3 protein: CASSQEGVYEQYF; CDR3 DNA: TGTGCCAGCAGCCAAGAGGGGGTCTACGAGCAGTACTTC
D gene: -; J gene: TRBJ1-1; V gene: TRBV3-1/TRBV3-2; clone size: -; CDR3 length: 16; CDR3 protein: CASSLPGVGSNTEAFF; CDR3 DNA: TGTGCCAGCAGCCTCCCCGGAGTGGGATCCAACACTGAAGCTTTCTTT
D gene: -; J gene: TRBJ1-5; V gene: TRBV12-3/TRBV12-4; clone size: -; CDR3 length: 13; CDR3 protein: CASSRDVNQPQHF; CDR3 DNA: TGTGCCAGCAGCCGGGACGTTAATCAGCCCCAGCATTTT
D gene: -; J gene: TRBJ2-2; V gene: TRBV15; clone size: -; CDR3 length: 14; CDR3 protein: CATSRVMDTGELFF; CDR3 DNA: TGTGCCACCAGCAGAGTTATGGACACCGGGGAGCTGTTTTTT
D gene: TRBD2; J gene: TRBJ2-3; V gene: TRBV4-3; clone size: -; CDR3 length: 18; CDR3 protein: CASSQESLPSGRAGTQYF; CDR3 DNA: TGCGCCAGCAGCCAAGAGAGTTTGCCTAGCGGGAGGGCCGGTACGCAGTATTTT
D gene: TRBD1; J gene: TRBJ1-2; V gene: TRBV28; clone size: -; CDR3 length: 13; CDR3 protein: CASRAGTGEGYTF; CDR3 DNA: TGTGCCAGCAGAGCCGGGACAGGGGAAGGCTACACCTTC
D gene: -; J gene: TRBJ2-2; V gene: TRBV5-6; clone size: -; CDR3 length: 13; CDR3 protein: CASSLEDPGELFF; CDR3 DNA: TGTGCCAGCAGCTTGGAAGATCCCGGGGAGCTGTTTTTT
D gene: -; J gene: TRBJ2-7; V gene: TRBV12-5; clone size: -; CDR3 length: 16; CDR3 protein: CASGLTGTPPAWEQYF; CDR3 DNA: TGTGCTAGTGGTTTGACCGGGACACCCCCCGCCTGGGAGCAGTACTTC
D gene: -; J gene: TRBJ1-5; V gene: TRBV27; clone size: -; CDR3 length: 17; CDR3 protein: CASRSNTGRVGNQPQHF; CDR3 DNA: TGTGCCAGCAGGAGTAATACAGGGCGGGTGGGCAATCAGCCCCAGCATTTT
D gene: -; J gene: TRBJ1-3; V gene: TRBV7-8; clone size: -; CDR3 length: 15; CDR3 protein: CASSSRGTGGNTIYF; CDR3 DNA: TGTGCCAGCAGCTCGAGGGGGACGGGTGGAAACACCATATATTTT
D gene: -; J gene: TRBJ1-4; V gene: TRBV29-1; clone size: few; CDR3 length: 13; CDR3 protein: CSVRRDTNEKLFF; CDR3 DNA: TGCAGCGTAAGGAGGGACACTAATGAAAAACTGTTTTTT